This paragraph reports one T cell receptor (beta chain). The data were taken from a study of blood T cells in healthy people across ages. Donor samples were obtained from healthy Caucasian individuals from Russia, aged about 6 to 95. The trim removed 4 bases at V and 11 bases at J, leaving 13 bases unmatched. The CDR3 consists of 16 residues. Germline V gene data show CDR1 as PRHDT and CDR2 as FYEKMQ (reference sequence). PCR was performed a second time for roughly 6 to 12 cycles using a sample-barcoded 5' primer and a J-beta primer mix. The template-switch adaptor, which had 12 random nucleotides, put a tag on each cDNA molecule. TCRdb re-analysed the 5' RACE reads in MiXCR, keeping a single row per CDR3 protein. The sample yields about 570,000 distinct CDR3 sequences, approximately 25% seen once.

The sequenced sample was blood. This clonotype was obtained from a woman aged 70 to 79 in good health. The chain links TRBV13 to TRBJ2-5; 13 bases line up with TRBD2. For the CDR3, the DNA is TGTGCCAGCAGCTCCTTGGGACTAGCGGGGTTTTATGAGCAGTACTTC. Its protein product is CASSSLGLAGFYEQYF.